This T cell receptor (beta chain) was sequenced for a study of blood T cell repertoires in COVID-19. As for the study in general: From the United States, Italy and Spain came samples of acute and convalescent COVID-19. Nucleic acid was either cDNA or gDNA, and it came from T cells, B-cell-depleted T cells, or PBMCs.

In the authors' methods: Scientists estimated how many nucleated cells there were by amplifying reference gene primers. The method was immunoSEQ multiplex PCR; TCRdb's version includes in-frame clones alone and lacks a portion of them. The V and J calls and clone size were taken over from that table, and D and trimming were inferred from the DNA. Altogether over 55,000 clones are present, around 87% being singletons, with the ten largest covering 6.5% to 8.5%. This CDR3 contains 15 residues. CDR1 and CDR2 from the germline V gene are LGHNA and YNFKEQ. The V end was cut by 1 base, the J end by 5 bases, with 14 bases between.

The sequenced material came from peripheral blood. This TCR was recovered from a man aged 45-65 years with active COVID-19. The rearrangement links TRBV4-2 to TRBJ1-2; the D gene is possibly TRBD1 (6 bases). The CDR3 DNA reads TGTGCCAGCAGCCAAGCCCGGACAGACTCATATGGCTACACCTTC. This gives the protein CASSQARTDSYGYTF.